One sample yielded the 26 T cell receptor beta chains listed below, sequenced in a study of OX40 agonist ivuxolimab in advanced cancers. Produced via immunoSEQ multiplex PCR; TCRdb's table is partial and in-frame only. The sample comprises over 30,000 clones, roughly four fifths of which are singletons, and less than 2% rests with the top ten. This sample comprised CD4+ or CD8+ T cells sorted from blood, obtained in a trial of the OX40 agonist ivuxolimab. The receptors were gathered from an adult with an advanced solid tumor such as melanoma, head and neck, liver or kidney cancer.

The CDR3 bases are TGTGCCAGCAGTTTAACGAGGCATTATGCCGAGCAGTACTTC. It specifies CASSLTRHYAEQYF. The chain is built from TRBV27 and TRBJ2-7; D ambiguous. Germline CDR1 reads MNHEY; CDR2 reads SMNVEV (reference sequence). The CDR3 runs to 14 residues. Between the trimmed V and J ends, which lost 2 bases and 6 bases, there was a span of 14 bases.

The genes are TRBV2 and TRBJ2-7; D is possibly TRBD2 (5 bases). CDR1 and CDR2 (germline): SNHLY, FYNNEI. Trimming removed 7 bases from V and 5 bases from J, with 18 bases in between. The length of the CDR3 is 14 residues. CDR3 nucleotides: TGTGCCAGCACCCTCACCCCCCGGGGAAACGAGCAGTACTTC. Translated, it gives CASTLTPRGNEQYF. Together with reference TRBV2 and TRBJ2-7, the CDR3 gives the full variable domain: EPEVTQTPSHQVTQMGQEVILRCVPISNHLYFYWYRQILGQKVEFLVSFYNNEISEKSEIFDDQFSVERPDGSNFTLKIRSTKLEDSAMYFCASTLTPRGNEQYFGPGTRLTVT.

The chain recombines TRBV28 with TRBJ1-2, with 9 bases matching TRBD1. Germline V lookup: CDR1 MDHEN, CDR2 SYDVKM. The CDR3 runs to 15 residues. J gave up 7 bases and V 2 bases, and 8 bases lay outside the gene matches. DNA for the CDR3: TGTGCCAGCAGTTTAGCGACAGGGGGATCGTCTGGCTACACCTTC. Its translation is CASSLATGGSSGYTF.

The rearrangement uses TRBV7-9 and TRBJ2-7, with D tentatively TRBD2 (6 bases). In germline, CDR1 is SEHNR, CDR2 FQNEAQ (reference sequence). V lost 5 bases to trimming and J lost 2 bases, with 16 bases between them. This CDR3 has 15 residues. CDR3 sequence: CASSPTGTLAYEQYF. DNA of the CDR3: TGTGCCAGCAGCCCTACCGGGACTCTAGCCTACGAGCAGTACTTC.

The V call is TRBV19, the J call TRBJ2-1; TRBD1 matches at 8 bases. The germline gives CDR1 LNHDA, CDR2 SQIVND (reference sequence). CDR3 length: 14 residues. After removal of 5 bases from V and 14 bases from J, the junction contained 14 bases not matched to a gene. Written as DNA, the CDR3 is TGTGCCAGTAGTCCCGGGACAGGCGGCACTCTAAAGTTCTTC. It is translated as CASSPGTGGTLKFF.

The V call is TRBV5-4, the J call TRBJ2-5, with TRBD1 as a possible D gene (6 bases). This CDR3 is built from 14 residues. The germline V gene encodes CDR1 SGHNT and CDR2 YYREEE (reference sequence). Trimming pared 0 bases from V and 5 bases from J, leaving 11 bases between. The CDR3 coding sequence is TGTGCCAGCAGCTTGGGGGGGCCCCGCGAGACCCAGTACTTC. Amino acid sequence: CASSLGGPRETQYF.

The chain combines TRBV5-1 with TRBJ2-7; D gene unclear. From germline, CDR1 is SGHRS and CDR2 YFSETQ. Between the trimmed V and J ends, which lost 1 base and 6 bases, there was a span of 11 bases. This CDR3 is built from 13 residues. CDR3 region: CASSLTQRTEQYF. The CDR3 DNA reads TGCGCCAGCAGCTTGACACAGAGGACCGAGCAGTACTTC. The complete variable domain, with remaining parts taken from reference TRBV5-1 and TRBJ2-7, reads KAGVTQTPRYLIKTRGQQVTLSCSPISGHRSVSWYQQTPGQGLQFLFEYFSETQRNKGNFPGRFSGRQFSNSRSEMNVSTLELGDSALYLCASSLTQRTEQYFGPGTRLTVT.

The chain recombines TRBV28 with TRBJ1-5; 8 bases match TRBD1. Germline CDR1 and CDR2: MDHEN and SYDVKM. V trimming: 3 bases; J trimming: 4 bases; junction bases outside the gene matches: 14. The CDR3 covers 18 residues. This CDR3 reads CASSLRAGGVLGNQPQHF. DNA for the CDR3: TGTGCCAGCAGTTTGCGGGCAGGGGGCGTTTTGGGGAATCAGCCCCAGCATTTT.

The CDR3: CASSVGGTDYNQPQHF. Written as DNA, the CDR3 is TGTGCCAGCAGTGTGGGAGGGACAGATTATAATCAGCCCCAGCATTTT. The gene calls are TRBV6-1 and TRBJ1-5, with 7 bases identical to TRBD1. Germline trimming cut 4 bases from V and 4 bases from J; bases unmatched to any gene: 10. CDR3 length equals 16 residues. Germline CDR1 and CDR2: MNHNS and SASEGT.

The chain couples TRBV9 to TRBJ2-1; 8 positions agree with TRBD1. The CDR3 has 16 amino acids. The germline CDR1 and CDR2 sequences are SGDLS and YYNGEE. J gave up 4 bases and V 0 bases, and 6 bases lay outside the gene matches. CDR3 residues: CASSVDVTGVYNEQFF. In nucleotides, the CDR3 is TGTGCCAGCAGCGTAGACGTGACAGGGGTATACAATGAGCAGTTCTTC.

The V gene is TRBV6-6, the J gene TRBJ1-1; a weak D match, TRBD1 (5 bases). This CDR3 has 15 residues. The ends were cut back, 6 bases at V and 2 bases at J, with 16 bases in the middle. Germline V gene lookup returns CDR1 MNHNY and CDR2 SVGAGI (reference sequence). The CDR3 sequence is CASRETATPNTEAFF. DNA of the CDR3: TGTGCCAGCAGGGAGACAGCAACTCCCAACACTGAAGCTTTCTTT.

This sequence joins TRBV9 and TRBJ2-2; D is perhaps TRBD1 (6 bases). Per germline, CDR1 SGDLS and CDR2 YYNGEE. V dropped 2 bases and J dropped 5 bases, with 7 bases sitting between them. The length of the CDR3 is 13 residues. CDR3 nucleotide sequence: TGTGCCAGCAGCGTCACAGGGACCGGGGAGCTGTTTTTT. This gives the protein CASSVTGTGELFF.

This chain links TRBV28 with TRBJ1-5; the match to TRBD1 covers 8 bases. The length of the CDR3 is 16 residues. Germline assignment: CDR1 MDHEN and CDR2 SYDVKM. The V gene end was trimmed by 6 bases and the J gene end by 3 bases; junction bases not matched to a gene: 10. This chain's CDR3 is CASRTTLQGANQPQHF. CDR3 nucleotide sequence: TGTGCCAGCAGAACTACACTTCAGGGGGCCAATCAGCCCCAGCATTTT.

This chain links TRBV13 with TRBJ2-7; weak D call: TRBD2 (5 bases). Trimming took 5 bases from V and 3 from J, leaving 14 bases between them. The V gene's germline CDR1 is PRHDT and CDR2 FYEKMQ (reference sequence). This CDR3 contains 14 residues. CDR3 residues: CASSRGQENYEQYF. DNA for the CDR3: TGTGCCAGCAGCCGAGGGCAGGAGAACTACGAGCAGTACTTC.

The V call is TRBV30, the J call TRBJ2-1, with 9 bases matching TRBD2. CDR3 length: 13 amino acids. V trimming: 8 bases; J trimming: 8 bases; junction bases outside the gene matches: 10. Germline V gives CDR1 GTSNPN, CDR2 SVGIG (reference sequence). This chain's CDR3 is CAPREAGGYEQFF. In DNA form, the CDR3 reads TGTGCCCCCAGGGAAGCGGGAGGCTATGAGCAGTTCTTC.

The rearrangement uses TRBV5-1 and TRBJ2-1; no clear D. This CDR3 region has 12 residues. CDR1 is SGHRS, CDR2 YFSETQ, per germline. V was pared by 2 bases and J by 10 bases, with 10 bases between. The CDR3 DNA reads TGCGCCAGCAGCTTACTCTCGAAAGAGCAGTTCTTC. This codes for CASSLLSKEQFF.

This sequence joins TRBV5-4 and TRBJ2-7; 8 bases align to TRBD1. Trimming cost V 4 bases and J 11 bases; bases outside gene matches: 5. Germline-derived CDR1 and CDR2 are SGHNT and YYREEE (reference sequence). CDR3 length: 11 amino acids. For the CDR3, the DNA is TGTGCCAGCAGCGAGACAGGGGTTAAGTACTTC. Translated: CASSETGVKYF.

This clone was seen once. This rearrangement joins TRBV7-6 to TRBJ1-1; TRBD1 matches at 7 bases. CDR1 is SGHVS, CDR2 FNYEAQ, per germline. V trimming: 1 base; J trimming: 4 bases; junction bases outside the gene matches: 6. The CDR3 extends over 15 amino acids. CDR3 protein: CASSLDRGRSTEAFF. In DNA, the CDR3 is TGTGCCAGCAGCTTAGATAGGGGGCGCAGCACTGAAGCTTTCTTT.

The chain is built from TRBV11-2 and TRBJ1-6; 7 bases line up with TRBD1. The trim removed 2 bases at V and 7 bases at J, leaving 2 bases unmatched. In germline, CDR1 is SGHAT, CDR2 FQNNGV. CDR3 length: 14 residues. In nucleotides, the CDR3 is TGTGCCAGCAGCTTATGGACAGGAAATTCACCCCTCCACTTT. Its translation is CASSLWTGNSPLHF.

V is TRBV15 and J is TRBJ2-7; no firm D call. The CDR3 extends over 15 amino acids. Germline loops: CDR1 LNHNV, CDR2 YYDKDF (reference sequence). V was trimmed by 1 base and J by 5 bases, leaving 15 bases between them. CDR3 DNA: TGTGCCACCAGCAGAGGGGCAGGAGACTTCGACGAGCAGTACTTC. Encoded protein: CATSRGAGDFDEQYF.

This clone was counted once. This chain joins TRBV4-1 and TRBJ2-2, with TRBD2 as a possible D gene (7 bases). The length of the CDR3 is 17 residues. Germline CDR1 is MGHRA and CDR2 is YSYEKL. V was trimmed by 0 bases and J by 6 bases, leaving 17 bases between them. In DNA form, the CDR3 reads TGCGCCAGCAGCCAAGATGGAGGGGGGGCGCAGGCCGGGGAGCTGTTTTTT. Residues: CASSQDGGGAQAGELFF.

The CDR3 sequence is CASSYAIQAGENEQFF. The CDR3, as DNA: TGTGCCAGCAGTTACGCCATCCAAGCGGGAGAGAATGAGCAGTTCTTC. The V and J genes are TRBV6-5 and TRBJ2-1; 8 bases are shared with TRBD2. This CDR3 spans 16 amino acids. Unmatched junction bases numbered 10, after V lost 2 bases and J lost 7 bases. The germline V gene has CDR1 MNHEY and CDR2 SVGAGI.

This clone was observed a handful of times. J is TRBJ1-6 and V is TRBV30; D may be TRBD1 (6 bases). The CDR3 is made up of 12 amino acids. V was trimmed by 4 bases and J by 7 bases, leaving 8 bases between them. The germline V gene encodes CDR1 GTSNPN and CDR2 SVGIG (reference sequence). CDR3 sequence reads: CAWNQGNSPLHF. The CDR3, as DNA: TGTGCCTGGAATCAGGGGAATTCACCCCTCCACTTT.

The count of this clone is one. This chain connects TRBV21-1 to TRBJ1-2. TRBV21-1 represents a pseudogene. CDR3 length equals 15 residues. CDR3 loop: CASSNRFPPNYGYTF. Written as DNA, the CDR3 is TGTGCCAGCAGCAATCGATTTCCTCCCAACTATGGCTACACCTTC.

This clone has more than one count but fewer than ten. The chain uses TRBV27 and TRBJ2-5; 7 bases agree with TRBD1. The CDR3 is made up of 14 amino acids. V trimming: 5 bases; J trimming: 2 bases; junction bases outside the gene matches: 5. Germline V gives CDR1 MNHEY, CDR2 SMNVEV (reference sequence). The CDR3 DNA is TGTGCCAGCAGTCAGGACAGGATACAAGAGACCCAGTACTTC. Amino acids: CASSQDRIQETQYF.

V usage is TRBV30 and J usage is TRBJ2-3, with D tentatively TRBD2 (5 bases). CDR3 size: 15 residues. V lost 4 bases and J lost 0, with 14 bases in between. The germline gives CDR1 GTSNPN, CDR2 SVGIG (reference sequence). The CDR3, as DNA: TGTGCCTGGAAACCGGTTCTAGCTAGCACAGATACGCAGTATTTT. The encoded protein is CAWKPVLASTDTQYF.